These 11 T cell receptor beta chains came from one sample sequenced in a study of blood T cell repertoires in COVID-19 (TCRdb year 2020). Library preparation employed the immunoSEQ multiplex PCR assay. Imported from immuneACCESS, the table was reduced by TCRdb to in-frame sequences with V and J called. These copies leave out some clones; in studies compared against another copy, an unresolved V gene accounts for under half, and the cause of the remainder is not known. The sample yields 70,000 to 90,000 clones; less than 85% were counted once. The biggest ten clones account for about 20% of the sample. The sample comprised peripheral blood. These receptors all come from an elderly woman with acute or convalescent COVID-19.

The chain links TRBV2 to TRBJ1-5; perhaps TRBD1 as D (5 bases). CDR1 is SNHLY and CDR2 is FYNNEI in the germline V gene. There are 17 residues in the CDR3. Trimming stripped 5 bases from V and 3 bases from J, with 20 bases between. The CDR3 nucleotides read TGTGCCAGCAGTTCTTTGAGGAAAGACAGAACCAATCAGCCCCAGCATTTT. Amino acids: CASSSLRKDRTNQPQHF.

The chain combines TRBV7-3 with TRBJ2-7; TRBD1 aligns across 9 bases. This CDR3 spans 16 amino acids. V was pared by 4 bases and J by 6 bases, with 13 bases of the junction left unmatched. Germline CDR1 SGHTA, CDR2 FQGTGA. CDR3: CASSSATGTGQGEQYF. The DNA for the CDR3 is TGTGCCAGCAGCTCGGCAACCGGGACAGGGCAGGGCGAGCAGTACTTC.

The chain links TRBV2 to TRBJ1-6, with TRBD1 matching 11 bases. This CDR3 is 15 amino acids long. The germline V gene has CDR1 SNHLY and CDR2 FYNNEI. With V trimmed by 5 bases and J by 10 bases, 7 bases remained unmatched. CDR3 in DNA: TGTGCCAGCAGTTCGGGACAGGGGGTGCGATCACCCCTCCACTTT. Its translation: CASSSGQGVRSPLHF.

The chain carries TRBV30 and TRBJ2-7; TRBD2 matches 7 bases. The CDR3 is made up of 15 amino acids. Germline trimming cut 0 bases from V and 0 bases from J; bases unmatched to any gene: 5. Germline CDR1 is GTSNPN and CDR2 is SVGIG (reference sequence). In nucleotides, the CDR3 is TGTGCCTGGAGTGTAGCCGGGAGGAGCTCCTACGAGCAGTACTTC. Translated: CAWSVAGRSSYEQYF. The full variable domain, completed using reference TRBV30 and TRBJ2-7, is SQTIHQWPATLVQPVGSPLSLECTVEGTSNPNLYWYRQAAGRGLQLLFYSVGIGQISSEVPQNLSASRPQDRQFILSSKKLLLSDSGFYLCAWSVAGRSSYEQYFGPGTRLTVT.

The chain carries TRBV6-1 and TRBJ1-6, with TRBD1 matching 8 bases. The CDR3 runs to 17 residues. Germline V CDR1 and CDR2: MNHNS, SASEGT. Germline trimming cut 1 base from V and 6 bases from J; bases unmatched to any gene: 8. CDR3 coding DNA: TGTGCCAGCAGTGAAGGGGCAGGGGGCACTCGTAATTCACCCCTCCACTTT. Translated, it gives CASSEGAGGTRNSPLHF.

The rearrangement joins TRBV11-3 to TRBJ2-7; D is undetermined. Germline CDR1 is SGHNT and CDR2 is YENEEA. The CDR3 covers 13 residues. Trimming took off 0 bases at V and 6 bases at J, with 9 bases between the two ends. In nucleotides, the CDR3 is TGTGCCAGCAGCTTAGATCTCACGAGCGAGCAGTACTTC. Translation: CASSLDLTSEQYF.

The chain recombines TRBV29-1 with TRBJ2-1; possibly TRBD1 for D (6 bases). The germline V gene has CDR1 SQVTM and CDR2 ANQGSEA. Trimming left V 6 bases short and J 3 bases short, with 18 bases between. The CDR3 runs to 15 residues. CDR3: CSVPPGQDRYNEQFF. The CDR3 DNA sequence: TGCAGCGTGCCCCCGGGACAAGACCGCTACAATGAGCAGTTCTTC.

CDR3 in DNA: TGTGCCAGCAGTTACGGTTCAGCGGGGGACACCGGGGAGCTGTTTTTT. Its protein is CASSYGSAGDTGELFF. The chain joins TRBV6-5 to TRBJ2-2; the match to TRBD2 covers 8 bases. Germline V gene sequence: CDR1 MNHEY, CDR2 SVGAGI. Trimming at V came to 2 bases and at J to 3 bases, leaving 5 bases not matched to a gene. This CDR3 comprises 16 residues.

The genes are TRBV19 and TRBJ2-1; D may be TRBD1 (7 bases). Looked up from germline, CDR1 is LNHDA and CDR2 is SQIVND (reference sequence). Trimming removed 5 bases at V and 0 bases at J, with 11 bases between. The CDR3 sequence is 15 residues long. The CDR3 sequence is CASSLRDSSYNEQFF. CDR3 in DNA: TGTGCCAGTAGTTTGCGGGACAGCTCCTACAATGAGCAGTTCTTC.

This clone showed up just once. The chain couples TRBV19 to TRBJ1-2, with D uncertain. The CDR3 contains 13 residues. CDR1 is LNHDA and CDR2 is SQIVND in the germline V gene (reference sequence). Trimming removed 10 bases from V and 2 bases from J, with 14 bases in between. CDR3 in amino acids: CATSLYTNYGYTF. DNA of the CDR3: TGTGCCACTTCTCTTTACACGAACTATGGCTACACCTTC.

The V and J genes are TRBV7-8 and TRBJ1-1; 7 nucleotides align to TRBD1. This CDR3 has 14 amino acids. V dropped 5 bases and J dropped 1; count of bases not matched to a gene: 4. The germline V gene encodes CDR1 SGHVS and CDR2 FQNEAQ. The CDR3 nucleotides are TGTGCCAGCAGCCCCGGGACAGCGAACACTGAAGCTTTCTTT. This gives the protein CASSPGTANTEAFF.